The 23 T cell receptor beta chains given below trace back to one sample, sequenced in a study of T cell repertoires in aging, cancer and after chemotherapy. A mixed TRB-A/B primer pool amplified rearranged TRB by multiplex touch-down PCR. From the multiplex PCR reads, TCRdb called clonotypes with MiXCR, one entry per CDR3 protein. The sample lists 3,000 or so distinct CDR3 sequences, around a third occurring once. Peripheral blood genomic DNA, not sorted cells or RNA, was the template. The source material was blood. These receptors were taken from a human donor with a solid tumor.

A few counts support this clonotype. V gene TRBV6-2 or TRBV6-3 combines with J gene TRBJ1-1, with a weak D call TRBD1 (5 bases). Trimming took 2 bases from V and 6 from J, leaving 19 bases between them. CDR3 length: 16 amino acids. Per the germline V gene, CDR1 is MNHEY and CDR2 is SVGEGT. The CDR3 coding sequence is TGTGCCAGCAGTTACCAGTCCTTGGGACCCGGATCTGAAGCTTTCTTT. Its translation is CASSYQSLGPGSEAFF.

The V and J genes are TRBV27 and TRBJ2-1, with D unclear. Per the germline V gene, CDR1 is MNHEY and CDR2 is SMNVEV (reference sequence). The CDR3 extends over 14 amino acids. Trimming pared 6 bases from V and 5 bases from J, leaving 14 bases between. CDR3 sequence: CASSFRVSNNEQFF. CDR3 coding DNA: TGTGCCAGCAGCTTTAGGGTTAGCAACAATGAGCAGTTCTTC.

The J gene is TRBJ2-6, the V gene TRBV27; 9 bases agree with TRBD1. Germline CDR1 MNHEY, CDR2 SMNVEV (reference sequence). Trimming at V came to 5 bases and at J to 4 bases, leaving 12 bases not matched to a gene. This CDR3 spans 18 amino acids. This chain's CDR3 is CASSVQGAGIGGANVLTF. The CDR3 DNA follows: TGTGCCAGCAGTGTACAGGGGGCAGGGATTGGGGGGGCCAACGTCCTGACTTTC.

By frequency in the sample, this clonotype is medium-sized. The rearrangement links TRBV12-3 or TRBV12-4 to TRBJ1-5; TRBD1 matches at 9 bases. The CDR3 consists of 17 residues. After removal of 5 bases from V and 4 bases from J, the junction contained 12 bases not matched to a gene. CDR3 in DNA: TGTGCCAGCAGTCCTTTCGTCGGGGGGACAGGGAATCAGCCCCAGCATTTT. As protein: CASSPFVGGTGNQPQHF.

This clonotype has a handful of counts. V usage is TRBV7-9 and J usage is TRBJ2-3, with TRBD1 matching over 7 bases. Germline CDR1 reads SEHNR; CDR2 reads FQNEAQ (reference sequence). The CDR3 totals 12 residues. V was pared by 2 bases and J by 14 bases, with 7 bases of the junction left unmatched. CDR3 nucleotide sequence: TGTGCCAGCAGCTTACGACAGGGTTCCCCGTATTTT. Protein: CASSLRQGSPYF.

V gene TRBV6-2 or TRBV6-3 combines with J gene TRBJ2-5; the D gene is possibly TRBD2 (6 bases). The germline gives CDR1 MNHEY, CDR2 SVGEGT. The CDR3 is 15 residues long. Trimming shortened V by 0 bases and J by 8 bases, and 16 bases separated the two germline ends. For the CDR3, the DNA is TGTGCCAGCAGTTACTCGAACGACTGGCGGGGAACCCAGTACTTC. The encoded protein is CASSYSNDWRGTQYF.

This clonotype was seen just once. This sequence joins TRBV11-1 and TRBJ1-1; the D is unclear. The V gene lost 1 base and the J gene lost 1 base, with 13 bases spanning the gap. Germline V gene lookup returns CDR1 SGHAT and CDR2 FQDESV (reference sequence). The CDR3 contains 16 residues. CDR3 nucleotides: TGTGCCAGCAGCTTAGAGATGGGTAGGAAGAACACTGAAGCTTTCTTT. Protein sequence: CASSLEMGRKNTEAFF. The full variable domain, completed using reference TRBV11-1 and TRBJ1-1, is EAEVAQSPRYKITEKSQAVAFWCDPISGHATLYWYRQILGQGPELLVQFQDESVVDDSQLPKDRFSAERLKGVDSTLKIQPAELGDSAMYLCASSLEMGRKNTEAFFGQGTRLTVV.

The chain recombines TRBV7-2 with TRBJ1-2; D perhaps matches TRBD1 (5 bases). Trimming took off 1 base at V and 3 bases at J, with 12 bases between the two ends. CDR1 and CDR2 (germline): SGHTA, FQGNSA. The CDR3 is 15 residues long. The CDR3 DNA is TGTGCCAGCAGCTTAGTGAGTCTAGGGGACTATGGCTACACCTTC. It codes for CASSLVSLGDYGYTF.

The sample holds a few counts of this clonotype. V and J are TRBV2 and TRBJ1-4; 7 bases fit TRBD1. CDR1 is SNHLY, CDR2 FYNNEI, per germline. V was clipped by 3 bases and J by 8 bases; unmatched bases: 3. This CDR3 has 13 amino acids. The CDR3: CASSDRGSEKLFF. In DNA form, the CDR3 reads TGTGCCAGCAGTGACAGGGGGAGCGAAAAACTGTTTTTT.

The J gene is TRBJ1-4, the V gene TRBV15, with D possibly being TRBD1 (5 bases). CDR3 length equals 16 residues. Looked up from germline, CDR1 is LNHNV and CDR2 is YYDKDF (reference sequence). Between the trimmed V and J ends, which lost 5 bases and 5 bases, there was a span of 18 bases. The chain's CDR3 is CATSPLGGARNEKLFF. For the CDR3, the DNA is TGTGCCACCAGCCCCCTTGGAGGGGCCAGGAATGAAAAACTGTTTTTT. The whole variable domain, filled in from reference TRBV15 and TRBJ1-4, reads DAMVIQNPRYQVTQFGKPVTLSCSQTLNHNVMYWYQQKSSQAPKLLFHYYDKDFNNEADTPDNFQSRRPNTSFCFLDIRSPGLGDTAMYLCATSPLGGARNEKLFFGSGTQLSVL.

The rearrangement uses TRBV7-9 and TRBJ1-2, with D unresolved. This CDR3 spans 13 amino acids. Deletions cut 10 bases from V and 3 bases from J, with 15 bases between. The germline CDR1 and CDR2 sequences are SEHNR and FQNEAQ (reference sequence). Written as DNA, the CDR3 is TGTGCCACCCCCAACACAGAAGACTATGGCTACACCTTC. It encodes CATPNTEDYGYTF.

This sequence joins TRBV30 and TRBJ1-1; TRBD1 aligns across 10 bases. This CDR3 is built from 14 residues. The V and J ends lost 2 bases and 5 bases, in that order; junction bases with no gene match: 5. CDR1 and CDR2 from the germline V gene are GTSNPN and SVGIG (reference sequence). CDR3 nucleotide sequence: TGTGCCTGGAGTAGTTGGACAGGGGGTACTGAAGCTTTCTTT. This translates into CAWSSWTGGTEAFF.

The V and J genes are TRBV12-3 or TRBV12-4 and TRBJ2-3; D is uncertain. Trimming cost V 5 bases and J 4 bases, with 16 bases left between them. The CDR3 covers 15 residues. In DNA, the CDR3 is TGTGCCAGCAGTGAATCCCTCCTAGTTGCAGATACGCAGTATTTT. It specifies CASSESLLVADTQYF.

This clonotype was observed a few times. This sequence joins TRBV28 and TRBJ2-2; 9 bases line up with TRBD2. The V gene's germline CDR1 is MDHEN and CDR2 SYDVKM. The CDR3 length is 17 residues. V lost 5 bases, J lost 2 bases, and 9 bases stayed unmatched. The CDR3 here is CASSPVLAGVNTGELFF. The CDR3 bases are TGTGCCAGCAGTCCCGTGTTAGCGGGGGTTAACACCGGGGAGCTGTTTTTT. Full variable domain (missing parts from reference TRBV28 and TRBJ2-2): DVKVTQSSRYLVKRTGEKVFLECVQDMDHENMFWYRQDPGLGLRLIYFSYDVKMKEKGDIPEGYSVSREKKERFSLILESASTNQTSMYLCASSPVLAGVNTGELFFGEGSRLTVL.

The sample holds a few counts of this clonotype. Compared with germline, one end of the junction differs, possibly owing to a read error. The chain employs TRBV6-5 and TRBJ1-2; perhaps TRBD1 as D (5 bases). This CDR3 contains 13 residues. CDR1 MNHEY and CDR2 SVGAGI come from the germline V gene. CDR3 region: CASSSSTVYVYTF. For the CDR3, the DNA is TGTGCCAGCAGTTCATCGACAGTCTATGTCTACACCTTC.

This clonotype showed up just a few times. The chain is built from TRBV6-5 and TRBJ1-1, with 10 bases that match TRBD1. V was pared by 6 bases and J by 5 bases, with 9 bases of the junction left unmatched. Germline assignment: CDR1 MNHEY and CDR2 SVGAGI. CDR3 length: 15 amino acids. Here the CDR3 DNA reads TGTGCCAGCAGCGAAACTGGGACAGGGGTAACTGAAGCTTTCTTT. It codes for CASSETGTGVTEAFF.

This clonotype was detected a few times. The gene calls are TRBV11-1 and TRBJ2-7, with 7 bases that match TRBD1. Per germline, CDR1 SGHAT and CDR2 FQDESV (reference sequence). This CDR3 spans 14 amino acids. V lost 4 bases, J lost 2 bases, and 5 bases stayed unmatched. The CDR3 sequence is CASSSTTGTYEQYF. The DNA for the CDR3 is TGTGCCAGCAGCTCGACGACAGGGACCTACGAGCAGTACTTC.

The V and J genes are TRBV10-1 and TRBJ2-3, with 12 bases aligning to TRBD2. V shed 6 bases, J shed 4 bases, and the junction held 17 bases outside the gene matches. The CDR3 is 19 residues long. CDR1 WNHNN and CDR2 SYGVQD come from the germline V gene (reference sequence). The CDR3 DNA is TGCGCCAGCAGACGAGCCGGGCTAGCGGGGGGGCGTCTTCCAGATACGCAGTATTTT. Residues: CASRRAGLAGGRLPDTQYF.

The table lists this clonotype with a few counts. V is TRBV27 and J is TRBJ2-6, with TRBD1 as a possible D gene (5 bases). The germline V and J ends were trimmed by 5 bases and 7 bases, with 9 bases remaining between them. Germline CDR1 MNHEY, CDR2 SMNVEV (reference sequence). This CDR3 is 13 amino acids long. The CDR3 sequence: CASSPRVANVLTF. The CDR3 bases are TGTGCCAGCAGTCCCAGGGTTGCCAACGTCCTGACTTTC.

The chain employs TRBV9 and TRBJ1-3, with a weak D call TRBD1 (6 bases). Germline CDR1 is SGDLS and CDR2 is YYNGEE. With 0 bases removed from V and 2 bases from J, the gap between germline ends came to 9 bases. The CDR3 contains 15 residues. CDR3 nucleotides: TGTGCCAGCAGCGTAGAGGGGGGAACTGGAAACACCATATATTTT. Translation: CASSVEGGTGNTIYF.

In its sample, this clonotype ranks as medium-sized. The chain employs TRBV5-4 and TRBJ2-7; perhaps D is TRBD1 or TRBD2 (5 bases each). Trimming shortened V by 4 bases and J by 6 bases, and 17 bases separated the two germline ends. Germline CDR1 and CDR2: SGHNT and YYREEE (reference sequence). The CDR3 sequence is 14 residues long. DNA for the CDR3: TGTGCCAGCAGCCCATGGGCAGGGAGAGGCGAGCAGTACTTC. Its translation is CASSPWAGRGEQYF.

This clonotype was counted a few times. The chain employs TRBV12-3 or TRBV12-4 and TRBJ2-2; 7 bases are shared with TRBD2. Losses at the gene ends were 3 bases for V and 1 base for J; bases not matched to a gene: 5. The CDR3 has 16 residues. The CDR3 sequence is CASSFSRGGNTGELFF. The DNA of the CDR3 is TGTGCCAGCAGTTTCTCCCGCGGGGGGAACACCGGGGAGCTGTTTTTT.

The chain carries TRBV28 and TRBJ2-1; 9 bases align to TRBD1. Germline loops: CDR1 MDHEN, CDR2 SYDVKM. The CDR3 is 18 residues long. V gave up 9 bases and J gave up 7 bases; unmatched junction bases: 22. This CDR3 reads CASFRDRDPSGLGNEQFF. CDR3 bases: TGTGCCAGTTTCCGGGACAGGGATCCTTCTGGACTTGGGAATGAGCAGTTCTTC.